This TCR beta chain is drawn from a study of human T cells and chemical hapten exposure. TCRdb independently ran MiXCR on the RACE reads; one entry per CDR3 protein. Among about 41,000 distinct CDR3 sequences listed, 4% to 4.5% were seen once. This clonotype occurred many times. Trimming cost V 0 bases and J 1 base, with 13 bases left between them. The germline V gene has CDR1 DFQATT and CDR2 SNEGSKA (reference sequence). The CDR3 has 16 amino acids. As for time point: healthy volunteer bleed at 2 weeks. Someone pulled total RNA out of unfractionated whole blood. V gene TRBV20-1 combines with J gene TRBJ2-1; D gene unclear. The TCR sequence derives from a human donor in good health. Some clones in this sample may be carry-over from other donors' samples. The specimen sequenced was whole blood. The CDR3 coding sequence is TGCAGTGCTAGAGATATAAGCCCATTTTCCTACAATGAGCAGTTCTTC. This codes for CSARDISPFSYNEQFF.